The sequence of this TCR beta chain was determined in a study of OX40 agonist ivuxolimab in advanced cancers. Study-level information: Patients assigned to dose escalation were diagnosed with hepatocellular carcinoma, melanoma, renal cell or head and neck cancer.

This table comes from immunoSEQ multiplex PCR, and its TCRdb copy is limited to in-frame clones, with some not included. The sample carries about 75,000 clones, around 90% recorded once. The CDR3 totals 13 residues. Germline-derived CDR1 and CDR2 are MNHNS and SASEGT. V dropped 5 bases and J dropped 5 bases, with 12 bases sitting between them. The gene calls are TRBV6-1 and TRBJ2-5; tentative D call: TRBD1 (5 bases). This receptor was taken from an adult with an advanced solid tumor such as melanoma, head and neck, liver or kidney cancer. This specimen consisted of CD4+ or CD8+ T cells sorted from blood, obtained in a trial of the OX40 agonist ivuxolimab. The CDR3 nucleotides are TGTGCCAGCAGTAGGACACGTACGGAGACCCAGTACTTC. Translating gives CASSRTRTETQYF.